This TCR beta chain was identified during a study of cytomegalovirus exposure and HLA in healthy donors. PCR amplification relied on 60 Vbeta primers (plus 13 Jbeta primers). This table comes from immunoSEQ multiplex PCR, and its TCRdb copy is limited to in-frame clones, with some not included. The data contain about 120,000 clones, about three quarters of them seen just once; the ten biggest clones take up around 0.92%. Findings of the study overall: An analysis was carried out later, and it reportedly showed fewer N-insertions in an Asian-associated ancestry cluster than the roughly 700-donor mean.

About this clone: What it binds is not known.

The CDR3 is 15 amino acids. V shed 4 bases, J shed 8 bases, and the junction held 14 bases outside the gene matches. CDR1 and CDR2 from the germline V gene are SGDLS and YYNGEE. The sequenced sample was PBMCs. The genes are TRBV9 and TRBJ1-2; 7 positions match TRBD1. This sequence originates from a human donor in good health. This CDR3 reads CASSSQTGPLGGYTF. CDR3 nucleotides: TGTGCCAGCAGCTCCCAGACAGGGCCCCTTGGGGGCTACACCTTC.